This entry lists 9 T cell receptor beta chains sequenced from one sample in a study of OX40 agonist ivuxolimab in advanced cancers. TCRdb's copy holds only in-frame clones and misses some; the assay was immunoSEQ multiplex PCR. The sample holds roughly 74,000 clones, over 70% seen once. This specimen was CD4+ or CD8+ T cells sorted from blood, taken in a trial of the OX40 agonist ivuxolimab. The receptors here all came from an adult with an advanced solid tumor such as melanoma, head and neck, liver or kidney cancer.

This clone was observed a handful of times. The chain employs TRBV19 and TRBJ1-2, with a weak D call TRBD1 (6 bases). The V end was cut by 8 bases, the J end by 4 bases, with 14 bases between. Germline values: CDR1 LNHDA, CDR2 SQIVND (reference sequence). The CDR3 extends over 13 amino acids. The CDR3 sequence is CASSLGTPYGYTF. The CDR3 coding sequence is TGTGCCAGTTCTCTTGGGACACCCTATGGCTACACCTTC. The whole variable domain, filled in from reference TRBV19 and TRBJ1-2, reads DGGITQSPKYLFRKEGQNVTLSCEQNLNHDAMYWYRQDPGQGLRLIYYSQIVNDFQKGDIAEGYSVSREKKESFPLTVTSAQKNPTAFYLCASSLGTPYGYTFGSGTRLTVV.

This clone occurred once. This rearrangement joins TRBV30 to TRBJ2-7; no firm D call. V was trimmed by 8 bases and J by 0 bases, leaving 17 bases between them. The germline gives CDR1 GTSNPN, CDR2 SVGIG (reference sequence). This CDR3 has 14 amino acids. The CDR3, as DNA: TGTGCCGCTAAACGGGCTTTTAGCTCCTACGAGCAGTACTTC. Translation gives CAAKRAFSSYEQYF.

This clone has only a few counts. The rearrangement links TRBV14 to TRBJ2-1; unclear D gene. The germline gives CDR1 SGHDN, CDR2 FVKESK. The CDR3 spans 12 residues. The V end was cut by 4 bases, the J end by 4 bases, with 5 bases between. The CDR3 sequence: CASSLNYNEQFF. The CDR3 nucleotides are TGTGCCAGCAGCCTAAATTACAATGAGCAGTTCTTC.

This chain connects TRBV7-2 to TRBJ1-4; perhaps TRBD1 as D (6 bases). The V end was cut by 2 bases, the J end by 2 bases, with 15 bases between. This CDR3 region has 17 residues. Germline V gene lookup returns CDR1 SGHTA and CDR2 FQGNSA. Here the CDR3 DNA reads TGTGCCAGCAGCTTAATTCCCCGGGGGGCGACTAATGAAAAACTGTTTTTT. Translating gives CASSLIPRGATNEKLFF.

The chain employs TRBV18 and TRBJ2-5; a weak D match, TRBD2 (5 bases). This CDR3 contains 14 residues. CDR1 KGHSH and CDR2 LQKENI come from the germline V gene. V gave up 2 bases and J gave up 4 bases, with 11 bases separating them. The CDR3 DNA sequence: TGTGCCAGCTCACCATGGGAGTTTCGAGAGACCCAGTACTTC. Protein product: CASSPWEFRETQYF.

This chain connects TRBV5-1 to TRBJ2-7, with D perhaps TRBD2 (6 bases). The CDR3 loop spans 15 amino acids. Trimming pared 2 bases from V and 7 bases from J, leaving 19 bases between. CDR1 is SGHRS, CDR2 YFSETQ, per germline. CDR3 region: CASSFGVVGEEEQYF. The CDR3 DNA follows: TGCGCCAGCAGCTTTGGGGTAGTTGGGGAGGAAGAGCAGTACTTC.

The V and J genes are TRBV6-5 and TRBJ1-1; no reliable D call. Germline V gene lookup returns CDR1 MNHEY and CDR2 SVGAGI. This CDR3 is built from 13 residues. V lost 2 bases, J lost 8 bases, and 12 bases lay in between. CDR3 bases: TGTGCCAGCAGTTACGAACAAAGAATAGAAGCTTTCTTT. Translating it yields CASSYEQRIEAFF.

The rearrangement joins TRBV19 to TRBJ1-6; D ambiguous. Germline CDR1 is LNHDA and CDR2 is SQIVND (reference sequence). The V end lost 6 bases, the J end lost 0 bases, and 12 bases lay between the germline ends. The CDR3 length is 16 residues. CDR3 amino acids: CASSDSLSSYNSPLHF. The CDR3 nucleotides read TGTGCCAGTAGCGACTCCCTGAGCTCCTATAATTCACCCCTCCACTTT. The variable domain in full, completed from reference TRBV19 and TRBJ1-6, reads DGGITQSPKYLFRKEGQNVTLSCEQNLNHDAMYWYRQDPGQGLRLIYYSQIVNDFQKGDIAEGYSVSREKKESFPLTVTSAQKNPTAFYLCASSDSLSSYNSPLHFGNGTRLTVT.

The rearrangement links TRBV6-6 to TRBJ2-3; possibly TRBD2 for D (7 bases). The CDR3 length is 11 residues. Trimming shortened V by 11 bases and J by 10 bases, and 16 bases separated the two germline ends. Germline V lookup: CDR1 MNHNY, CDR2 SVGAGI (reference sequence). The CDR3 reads CASHGGQAQYF. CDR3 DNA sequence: TGTGCCTCCCACGGGGGGCAAGCGCAGTATTTT.